Included here is one T cell receptor (beta chain) sequence, with context. Its antigen is as yet unknown. The sample is drawn from a study of T cells in localized non-small cell lung cancer. Sequenced by immunoSEQ multiplex PCR; TCRdb stores in-frame clones only, minus some. The table lists 1,500 to 2,000 clones, 36% of them singletons. Study-wide points: Analysis by sequencing included only one tumor region, so heterogeneity remains possible.

The germline gives CDR1 KGHSH, CDR2 LQKENI. V gave up 3 bases and J gave up 7 bases, with 10 bases separating them. CDR3 length equals 13 residues. Sequenced here: lung tumor tissue, sampled before any cancer treatment. This clonotype originated in a woman between 35 and 75 years old with stage II lung adenocarcinoma. V is TRBV18 and J is TRBJ1-5; D may be TRBD1 (5 bases). CDR3 protein: CASSPEGNQPQHF. In nucleotides, the CDR3 is TGTGCCAGCTCACCGGAGGGGAACCAGCCCCAGCATTTT.